These 12 T cell receptor beta chains came from one sample sequenced in a study of blood T cell repertoires in COVID-19. The method was immunoSEQ multiplex PCR; TCRdb's version includes in-frame clones alone and lacks a portion of them. The table lists 40,000 to 50,000 clones, around nine tenths of them singletons. Sequenced sample: peripheral blood. The receptors shown here come from a human donor in a cohort sampled during active COVID-19.

This chain joins TRBV24-1 and TRBJ1-4; 7 bases match TRBD1. Germline CDR1 and CDR2: KGHDR and SFDVKD. V gave up 2 bases and J gave up 5 bases; unmatched junction bases: 10. The CDR3 runs 17 residues. CDR3 protein: CATSDSSTGALNEKLFF. Here the CDR3 DNA reads TGTGCCACCAGTGATTCGAGTACAGGGGCGCTCAATGAAAAACTGTTTTTT.

The chain combines TRBV4-3 with TRBJ2-7; 8 positions agree with TRBD1. Germline V gene lookup returns CDR1 LGHNA and CDR2 YSLEER. V shed 0 bases, J shed 1 base, and the junction held 8 bases outside the gene matches. The CDR3 runs to 17 residues. CDR3 DNA sequence: TGCGCCAGCAGCCAAGACGTCGGACAGGGATATTCCTACGAGCAGTACTTC. It is translated as CASSQDVGQGYSYEQYF.

This clone was observed a handful of times. This chain joins TRBV19 and TRBJ1-6, with 8 bases aligning to TRBD1. The CDR3 extends over 14 amino acids. With 5 bases clipped from V and 7 bases from J, the junction kept 4 bases outside the gene matches. Germline lookup yields CDR1 LNHDA and CDR2 SQIVND (reference sequence). CDR3 sequence: CASSQGQVNSPLHF. The DNA of the CDR3 is TGTGCCAGTAGTCAGGGACAGGTCAATTCACCCCTCCACTTT.

The chain has TRBV6-6 and TRBJ1-1; 11 nucleotides match TRBD1. This CDR3 spans 13 amino acids. V was clipped by 10 bases and J by 4 bases; unmatched bases: 5. Looked up from germline, CDR1 is MNHNY and CDR2 is SVGAGI (reference sequence). The CDR3 protein is CATSGTGGTEAFF. The CDR3 DNA reads as TGTGCCACTTCCGGGACAGGGGGCACTGAAGCTTTCTTT.

The V call is TRBV5-8, the J call TRBJ2-7; 12 bases map to TRBD1. The CDR3 contains 15 residues. Germline V lookup: CDR1 SGHTS, CDR2 YDEGEE. The junction had 6 bases not matched to a gene; V was cut back by 3 bases and J by 5 bases. CDR3 bases: TGTGCCAGCAGCTCCGGGACAGGGGGCTTCGACGAGCAGTACTTC. Amino acid sequence: CASSSGTGGFDEQYF.

This chain links TRBV10-1 with TRBJ2-7, with a tentative D call TRBD2 (6 bases). Trimming took off 2 bases at V and 2 bases at J, with 7 bases between the two ends. Germline CDR1 WNHNN, CDR2 SYGVQD (reference sequence). There are 13 residues in the CDR3. The CDR3 spells CASSEGGAYEQYF. The CDR3 bases are TGCGCCAGCAGTGAGGGCGGGGCCTACGAGCAGTACTTC.

This clone appeared a single time. The chain combines TRBV27 with TRBJ1-1; no firm D call. The germline V and J ends were trimmed by 0 bases and 1 base, with 9 bases remaining between them. The CDR3 extends over 15 amino acids. Germline V gene lookup returns CDR1 MNHEY and CDR2 SMNVEV (reference sequence). The CDR3 nucleotides read TGTGCCAGCAGTTTATCGCCGCGACAGAACACTGAAGCTTTCTTT. It specifies CASSLSPRQNTEAFF.

This sequence joins TRBV13 and TRBJ2-7, with TRBD1 matching 7 bases. Germline CDR1 reads PRHDT; CDR2 reads FYEKMQ (reference sequence). With V trimmed by 4 bases and J by 0 bases, 9 bases remained unmatched. The CDR3 is 16 amino acids. The CDR3 bases are TGTGCCAGCAGCTACTGGGACAGCGAGGACTCCTACGAGCAGTACTTC. Protein sequence: CASSYWDSEDSYEQYF.

This CDR3 is CASSSGTGINGYTF. The CDR3 coding sequence is TGTGCCAGCAGCTCCGGGACAGGGATTAATGGCTACACCTTC. The chain combines TRBV5-6 with TRBJ1-2, with 9 positions matching TRBD1. Germline assignment: CDR1 SGHDT and CDR2 YYEEEE. CDR3 length: 14 residues. Trimming at V came to 3 bases and at J to 6 bases, leaving 6 bases not matched to a gene.

V and J are TRBV11-2 and TRBJ2-7; D is unresolved. From germline, CDR1 is SGHAT and CDR2 FQNNGV. The V and J ends lost 1 base and 5 bases respectively, with 12 bases between them. The CDR3 runs 14 residues. The CDR3: CASSLVVLNDEQYF. The CDR3 DNA sequence: TGTGCCAGCAGCTTAGTAGTCCTCAACGACGAGCAGTACTTC. Filled out from reference TRBV11-2 and TRBJ2-7, the complete variable domain reads EAGVAQSPRYKIIEKRQSVAFWCNPISGHATLYWYQQILGQGPKLLIQFQNNGVVDDSQLPKDRFSAERLKGVDSTLKIQPAKLEDSAVYLCASSLVVLNDEQYFGPGTRLTVT.

The V call is TRBV5-5, the J call TRBJ2-7, with 7 bases identical to TRBD1. The CDR3 has 14 amino acids. Germline V gene lookup returns CDR1 SGHKS and CDR2 YYEKEE (reference sequence). The trim removed 4 bases at V and 7 bases at J, leaving 11 bases unmatched. The CDR3: CASSPSDRRGEQYF. CDR3 nucleotide sequence: TGTGCCAGCAGCCCCTCGGACAGGCGAGGTGAGCAGTACTTC. The full variable domain, with the rest looked up from reference TRBV5-5 and TRBJ2-7, is DAGVTQSPTHLIKTRGQQVTLRCSPISGHKSVSWYQQVLGQGPQFIFQYYEKEERGRGNFPDRFSARQFPNYSSELNVNALLLGDSALYLCASSPSDRRGEQYFGPGTRLTVT.

The chain combines TRBV27 with TRBJ1-1, with no clear D. Germline values: CDR1 MNHEY, CDR2 SMNVEV (reference sequence). The CDR3 is 14 residues long. Trimming left V 6 bases short and J 3 bases short, with 14 bases between. In nucleotides, the CDR3 is TGTGCCAGCAGCCGCGCCTCGCAACACACTGAAGCTTTCTTT. Encoded protein: CASSRASQHTEAFF.